Following are 20 T cell receptor beta chains from one sample sequenced in a study of T-cell reconstitution after alpha-beta-depleted transplantation in children. The library targeted TCRbeta and was prepared with unique molecular identifiers. TCRdb used MiXCR to reprocess the PCR reads, holding one entry per CDR3 protein. The sample contains around 500,000 distinct CDR3 sequences, roughly an eighth of which appear only once. Sequencing was performed on PBMCs from the stem cell graft donor, taken from the stem cell graft. These receptor sequences come from a human donor who donated a stem cell graft to a child with combined immunodeficiency.

In this sample, this clonotype turned up many times. The chain uses TRBV7-6 and TRBJ2-3, with D uncertain. V was clipped by 5 bases and J by 2 bases, with 14 bases between them. Per the germline V gene, CDR1 is SGHVS and CDR2 is FNYEAQ. The CDR3 has 15 residues. The chain's CDR3 is CASSQALRFTDTQYF. The CDR3 region has the DNA TGTGCCAGCAGCCAGGCACTACGTTTCACAGATACGCAGTATTTT.

This clonotype was detected a few times. This chain connects TRBV12-3 or TRBV12-4 to TRBJ2-5, with D possibly being TRBD2 (6 bases). The ends were cut back, 5 bases at V and 5 bases at J, with 15 bases in the middle. This CDR3 spans 14 amino acids. In DNA, the CDR3 is TGTGCCAGCAGTAACATCCCAGGGAGGGAGACCCAGTACTTC. Encoded protein: CASSNIPGRETQYF.

The V and J genes are TRBV12-3 or TRBV12-4 and TRBJ1-1, with a weak D call TRBD1 (5 bases). Between the trimmed V and J ends, which lost 6 bases and 13 bases, there was a span of 15 bases. The CDR3 totals 11 residues. The CDR3 spells CASSSQGRVFF. The CDR3 DNA reads as TGTGCCAGCAGCTCCCAGGGAAGGGTTTTCTTT.

This clonotype came up a few times. The chain uses TRBV5-1 and TRBJ1-4, with D perhaps matching TRBD1 (5 bases). The germline V gene has CDR1 SGHRS and CDR2 YFSETQ. The CDR3 loop spans 15 amino acids. V lost 3 bases to trimming and J lost 6 bases, with 15 bases between them. The CDR3 spells CASSWDGGSDEKLFF. For the CDR3, the DNA is TGCGCCAGCAGCTGGGACGGGGGTAGTGATGAAAAACTGTTTTTT.

This clonotype was observed a few times. The chain carries TRBV20-1 and TRBJ1-6; D remains ambiguous. CDR3 length: 12 residues. Trimming pared 1 base from V and 10 bases from J, leaving 8 bases between. Germline V gene data show CDR1 as DFQATT and CDR2 as SNEGSKA (reference sequence). The CDR3 region is CSARGLRSPLHF. CDR3 sequence (DNA): TGCAGTGCTAGAGGCCTAAGATCACCCCTCCACTTT.

This clonotype was counted ten times or more. This CDR3 reads CASSQALFVRGPSYEQYF. Here the CDR3 DNA reads TGCGCCAGCAGCCAAGCCCTCTTCGTGAGGGGACCCTCCTACGAGCAGTACTTC. The chain employs TRBV4-3 and TRBJ2-7; tentatively, D is TRBD1 or TRBD2 (5 bases each). Germline V gene sequence: CDR1 LGHNA, CDR2 YSLEER. V was pared by 1 base and J by 0 bases, with 19 bases between. The CDR3 length is 18 residues.

This clonotype was seen many times. The chain couples TRBV6-1 to TRBJ2-3; 7 bases are a match to TRBD2. CDR1 is MNHNS and CDR2 is SASEGT in the germline V gene. CDR3 length equals 13 residues. Trimming at V came to 7 bases and at J to 6 bases, leaving 7 bases not matched to a gene. Written as DNA, the CDR3 is TGTGCCAGCAAAACGGGGGGTAGTGATACGCAGTATTTT. Translated, it gives CASKTGGSDTQYF.

In this sample, this clonotype turned up many times. The DNA of the CDR3 is TGCAGTGCACCCCGCCCGGGACAGGGGGTCTACGAGCAGTACTTC. This translates into CSAPRPGQGVYEQYF. This chain uses TRBV20-1 with TRBJ2-7, with TRBD1 matching over 11 bases. Germline assignment: CDR1 DFQATT and CDR2 SNEGSKA (reference sequence). There are 15 residues in the CDR3. With V trimmed by 6 bases and J by 3 bases, 10 bases remained unmatched.

There are a few counts of this clonotype. The V and J genes are TRBV15 and TRBJ1-3; 9 bases fit TRBD1. This CDR3 contains 18 residues. V trimming: 0 bases; J trimming: 3 bases; junction bases outside the gene matches: 9. Germline loops: CDR1 LNHNV, CDR2 YYDKDF (reference sequence). The CDR3 DNA reads TGTGCCACCAGCAGAGATCGTAGCCAGGACAGGGGTGGAAACACCATATATTTT. This gives the protein CATSRDRSQDRGGNTIYF.

In this sample, this clonotype turned up many times. Germline and junction disagree at one end, which may indicate a read error. This chain uses TRBV12-3 or TRBV12-4 with TRBJ2-5, with D tentatively TRBD2 (6 bases). This CDR3 contains 13 residues. CDR3 region: CASSLGLQETQYF. CDR3 nucleotide sequence: TGCGCCAGCAGCTTGGGACTTCAAGAGACCCAGTACTTC.

This clonotype was observed a handful of times. The chain employs TRBV7-2 and TRBJ1-3, with D unclear. The CDR3 is 17 residues long. Germline-derived CDR1 and CDR2 are SGHTA and FQGNSA. V was shortened by 4 bases and J by 3 bases, with 19 bases between the two germline ends. CDR3 sequence reads: CASSYLTGIYLGNTIYF. The CDR3 nucleotides are TGTGCCAGCAGCTACCTCACCGGGATCTATCTTGGAAACACCATATATTTT. Full variable domain (outside the CDR3, taken from reference TRBV7-2 and TRBJ1-3): GAGVSQSPSNKVTEKGKDVELRCDPISGHTALYWYRQSLGQGLEFLIYFQGNSAPDKSGLPSDRFSAERTGGSVSTLTIQRTQQEDSAVYLCASSYLTGIYLGNTIYFGEGSWLTVV.

This clonotype was observed a few times. V usage is TRBV7-9 and J usage is TRBJ2-1; 10 bases fit TRBD2. V lost 1 base, J lost 4 bases, and 4 bases stayed unmatched. There are 16 residues in the CDR3. CDR1 SEHNR and CDR2 FQNEAQ come from the germline V gene (reference sequence). CDR3 coding DNA: TGTGCCAGCAGCTTAGTACCTAGCGGGAGATACAATGAGCAGTTCTTC. Amino acids: CASSLVPSGRYNEQFF.

This chain uses TRBV20-1 with TRBJ2-1; a weak D match, TRBD2 (5 bases). Trimming removed 4 bases from V and 2 bases from J, with 12 bases in between. Per the germline V gene, CDR1 is DFQATT and CDR2 is SNEGSKA (reference sequence). CDR3 size: 14 residues. DNA of the CDR3: TGCAGTGCTACCTTGCGGGCAACCTACAATGAGCAGTTCTTC. Translating it yields CSATLRATYNEQFF.

This clonotype has at least ten counts. This chain connects TRBV6-2 or TRBV6-3 to TRBJ2-1, with 9 bases that match TRBD2. Germline CDR1 MNHEY, CDR2 SVGEGT. CDR3 length: 14 residues. With V trimmed by 4 bases and J by 8 bases, 6 bases remained unmatched. The DNA for the CDR3 is TGTGCCAGCAGTTTAGCGGGAGAACACGATGAGCAGTTCTTC. This gives the protein CASSLAGEHDEQFF.

This chain links TRBV5-1 with TRBJ1-1; TRBD1 agrees at 12 bases. Germline CDR1 is SGHRS and CDR2 is YFSETQ. V gave up 1 base and J gave up 2 bases; unmatched junction bases: 3. This CDR3 region has 16 residues. For the CDR3, the DNA is TGCGCCAGCAGCTTGAGGGACAGGGGGCTTAACACTGAAGCTTTCTTT. Its protein product is CASSLRDRGLNTEAFF.

The chain combines TRBV9 with TRBJ2-5; the D gene is possibly TRBD1 (8 bases). V gave up 1 base and J gave up 2 bases, with 15 bases separating them. This CDR3 has 16 residues. Germline lookup yields CDR1 SGDLS and CDR2 YYNGEE. The CDR3 is CASSVTGQGLQETQYF. The CDR3, as DNA: TGTGCCAGCAGCGTAACCGGACAGGGACTACAAGAGACCCAGTACTTC.

The chain is built from TRBV12-3 or TRBV12-4 and TRBJ2-1; 7 bases agree with TRBD2. The CDR3 length is 14 residues. V lost 7 bases and J lost 7; bases outside the gene matches: 10. Here the CDR3 reads CASTPDGGGNEQFF. CDR3 bases: TGTGCCAGCACCCCCGACGGGGGAGGGAATGAGCAGTTCTTC.

This clonotype has a count of ten or more. The chain employs TRBV7-3 and TRBJ2-2, with 11 bases identical to TRBD1. J lost 6 bases, V lost 4 bases, and 10 bases had no gene match. This CDR3 spans 17 amino acids. Germline CDR1 and CDR2: SGHTA and FQGTGA. This CDR3 is CASSSTSGTGGPGELFF. The CDR3 nucleotides read TGTGCCAGCAGCTCAACATCCGGGACAGGGGGGCCCGGGGAGCTGTTTTTT. Full variable domain (missing parts from reference TRBV7-3 and TRBJ2-2): GAGVSQTPSNKVTEKGKYVELRCDPISGHTALYWYRQSLGQGPEFLIYFQGTGAADDSGLPNDRFFAVRPEGSVSTLKIQRTERGDSAVYLCASSSTSGTGGPGELFFGEGSRLTVL.

This clonotype has a handful of counts. The V and J genes are TRBV6-4 and TRBJ2-1, with D perhaps given as TRBD1 or TRBD2 (5 bases each). The germline CDR1 and CDR2 sequences are MRHNA and SNTAGT. The CDR3 is 14 residues long. The V gene lost 7 bases and the J gene lost 7 bases, with 17 bases spanning the gap. As DNA, the CDR3 is TGTGCCAGCACCCCCGGCGAGGGGAGTAATGAGCAGTTCTTC. Residues: CASTPGEGSNEQFF.

The chain links TRBV6-1 to TRBJ1-4; D might be TRBD1 (5 bases). The CDR3 is made up of 15 amino acids. Germline V gene sequence: CDR1 MNHNS, CDR2 SASEGT. Trimming took off 6 bases at V and 3 bases at J, with 14 bases between the two ends. In DNA form, the CDR3 reads TGTGCCAGCAGGGATACAGGCGGGGCTAATGAAAAACTGTTTTTT. Amino acid sequence: CASRDTGGANEKLFF.